These T cell receptor beta chains were read from a single sample in a study of blood T cell repertoires in COVID-19. Method: immunoSEQ multiplex PCR; TCRdb's copy keeps in-frame clones and lacks some. The sample contains 250,000 or so clones, roughly 82% of which appear only once. The specimen was peripheral blood. These receptors originate from a woman aged 70-85 years with acute or convalescent COVID-19. Each CDR3 is given with its conserved first and last residue. Each record gives: J gene, clone size, D gene, V gene, CDR3 protein, CDR3 DNA. A D gene is named only where the DNA matches it firmly. The listing skips clone size in some rows; elsewhere it reads once, few, many or a size class.

j_call: TRBJ2-4; clone_size: .; d_call: TRBD2; v_call: TRBV20-1; cdr3_aa: CSASGELAGGLAKNIQYF; cdr3_nt: TGCAGTGCTAGTGGCGAGCTAGCGGGGGGATTAGCCAAAAACATTCAGTACTTC
j_call: TRBJ1-5; clone_size: few; d_call: .; v_call: TRBV10-3; cdr3_aa: CAISELANGQPQHF; cdr3_nt: TGTGCCATCAGTGAGCTAGCAAATGGTCAGCCCCAGCATTTT
j_call: TRBJ1-1; clone_size: .; d_call: TRBD1; v_call: TRBV9; cdr3_aa: CASSVAQGAEAFF; cdr3_nt: TGTGCCAGCAGCGTAGCTCAGGGGGCTGAAGCTTTCTTT
j_call: TRBJ1-1; clone_size: .; d_call: TRBD1; v_call: TRBV6-5; cdr3_aa: CASRGTGVTEAFF; cdr3_nt: TGTGCCAGCAGGGGGACAGGGGTCACTGAAGCTTTCTTT
j_call: TRBJ1-4; clone_size: .; d_call: .; v_call: TRBV9; cdr3_aa: CASSVWGRTNEKLFF; cdr3_nt: TGTGCCAGCAGCGTATGGGGGCGAACTAATGAAAAACTGTTTTTT
j_call: TRBJ2-5; clone_size: once; d_call: .; v_call: TRBV30; cdr3_aa: CAWSVQGWGAQYF; cdr3_nt: TGTGCCTGGAGTGTACAGGGGTGGGGGGCCCAGTACTTC
j_call: TRBJ1-1; clone_size: once; d_call: TRBD1; v_call: TRBV19; cdr3_aa: CAVMDRGRMGTEAFF; cdr3_nt: TGTGCCGTAATGGACAGGGGGCGCATGGGTACTGAAGCTTTCTTT
j_call: TRBJ2-5; clone_size: .; d_call: .; v_call: TRBV4-1; cdr3_aa: CASSLGGGTVQETQYF; cdr3_nt: TGCGCCAGCAGCCTCGGCGGAGGGACGGTCCAAGAGACCCAGTACTTC
j_call: TRBJ1-6; clone_size: .; d_call: TRBD1; v_call: TRBV7-2; cdr3_aa: CASSLWGQNSPLHF; cdr3_nt: TGTGCCAGCAGCTTATGGGGACAGAATTCACCCCTCCACTTT
j_call: TRBJ1-1; clone_size: once; d_call: .; v_call: TRBV10-3; cdr3_aa: CAISESPAGFNTEAFF; cdr3_nt: TGTGCCATCAGTGAGTCACCGGCGGGGTTTAATACTGAAGCTTTCTTT
j_call: TRBJ2-3; clone_size: .; d_call: .; v_call: TRBV6-1; cdr3_aa: CASSAAGGTLFTDTQYF; cdr3_nt: TGTGCCAGCAGTGCTGCAGGGGGGACATTATTCACAGATACGCAGTATTTT
j_call: TRBJ2-2; clone_size: .; d_call: .; v_call: TRBV11-2; cdr3_aa: CASSLSRDLTGELFF; cdr3_nt: TGTGCCAGCAGCTTATCCCGGGATCTCACCGGGGAGCTGTTTTTT
j_call: TRBJ2-7; clone_size: .; d_call: TRBD2; v_call: TRBV7-2; cdr3_aa: CASSSQRGGGYEQYF; cdr3_nt: TGTGCCAGCAGCTCACAGCGGGGGGGCGGGTACGAGCAGTACTTC
j_call: TRBJ1-5; clone_size: .; d_call: TRBD1; v_call: TRBV29-1; cdr3_aa: CSVADREGNQPQHF; cdr3_nt: TGCAGCGTTGCGGACAGGGAGGGCAATCAGCCCCAGCATTTT
j_call: TRBJ1-6; clone_size: few; d_call: .; v_call: TRBV28; cdr3_aa: CASRRYVNSPLHF; cdr3_nt: TGTGCCAGCAGGCGATACGTTAATTCACCCCTCCACTTT
j_call: TRBJ1-4; clone_size: .; d_call: TRBD1; v_call: TRBV4-1; cdr3_aa: CASSRTGSNEKLFF; cdr3_nt: TGCGCCAGCAGCCGGACAGGGTCTAATGAAAAACTGTTTTTT